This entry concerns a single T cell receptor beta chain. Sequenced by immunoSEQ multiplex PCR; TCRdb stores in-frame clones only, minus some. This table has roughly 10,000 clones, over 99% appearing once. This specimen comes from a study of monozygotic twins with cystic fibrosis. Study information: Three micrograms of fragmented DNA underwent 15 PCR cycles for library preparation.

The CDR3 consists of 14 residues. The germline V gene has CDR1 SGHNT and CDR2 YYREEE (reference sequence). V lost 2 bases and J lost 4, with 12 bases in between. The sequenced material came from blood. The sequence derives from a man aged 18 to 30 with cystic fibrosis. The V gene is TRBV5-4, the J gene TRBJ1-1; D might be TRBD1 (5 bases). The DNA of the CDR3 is TGTGCCAGCAGCTTCAAGCAGGGCACCACTGAAGCTTTCTTT. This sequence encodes CASSFKQGTTEAFF.